These 15 T cell receptor beta chains were all obtained from the same sample, sequenced in a study of blood T cell repertoires in COVID-19. Profiled with immunoSEQ multiplex PCR; TCRdb holds only in-frame clones, not every one. The repertoire holds roughly 300,000 clones, with 70% to 90% as singletons. The material sequenced was peripheral blood. The receptor set was obtained from a human donor in a cohort sampled during active COVID-19.

Here the CDR3 DNA reads TGTGCCAGCAGCCAAACAGGGTGGGACTATGGCTACACCTTC. This translates into CASSQTGWDYGYTF. The rearrangement uses TRBV14 and TRBJ1-2; D possibly corresponds to TRBD1 (6 bases). Deletions cut 2 bases from V and 3 bases from J, with 10 bases between. The CDR3 is made up of 14 amino acids. In germline, CDR1 is SGHDN, CDR2 FVKESK.

J is TRBJ2-2 and V is TRBV6-5; tentative D call: TRBD1 (6 bases). Per the germline V gene, CDR1 is MNHEY and CDR2 is SVGAGI. V was shortened by 1 base and J by 6 bases, with 15 bases between the two germline ends. CDR3 length: 16 amino acids. Here the CDR3 DNA reads TGTGCCAGCAGTTACTTGAAAAAACAGGGAGCCGGGGAGCTGTTTTTT. The encoded protein is CASSYLKKQGAGELFF.

The gene calls are TRBV7-9 and TRBJ2-3; D is undetermined. The CDR3 is 12 residues long. Looked up from germline, CDR1 is SEHNR and CDR2 is FQNEAQ (reference sequence). Trimming pared 3 bases from V and 4 bases from J, leaving 5 bases between. The CDR3 DNA reads TGTGCCAGCAGCTTTTCTCCAGATACGCAGTATTTT. Translation gives CASSFSPDTQYF.

The V call is TRBV5-1, the J call TRBJ1-1; D might be TRBD1 (5 bases). The CDR3 is made up of 14 amino acids. The germline V gene has CDR1 SGHRS and CDR2 YFSETQ. V was clipped by 2 bases and J by 4 bases, with 12 bases between them. CDR3 DNA sequence: TGCGCCAGCAGCTTAGGGGATCCCGGCACTGAAGCTTTCTTT. Translated, it gives CASSLGDPGTEAFF.

CDR3 nucleotides: TGTGCCAGCAGTTACTGGGCAGGATCTTATAATTCACCCCTCCACTTT. Translation gives CASSYWAGSYNSPLHF. The V gene is TRBV6-7, the J gene TRBJ1-6; D is unresolved. TRBV6-7 is annotated as an ORF whose role is uncertain. The CDR3 covers 16 residues. With 1 base removed from V and 4 bases from J, the gap between germline ends came to 11 bases.

The chain is built from TRBV7-9 and TRBJ2-3; 7 bases line up with TRBD2. The trim removed 2 bases at V and 5 bases at J, leaving 7 bases unmatched. Germline CDR1 reads SEHNR; CDR2 reads FQNEAQ (reference sequence). The CDR3 loop spans 15 amino acids. This chain's CDR3 is CASSLKRDYKDTQYF. CDR3 DNA: TGTGCCAGCAGCTTAAAAAGGGACTACAAAGATACGCAGTATTTT.

This chain connects TRBV7-8 to TRBJ1-2; D is ambiguous. The CDR3 covers 13 residues. Germline V gene data show CDR1 as SGHVS and CDR2 as FQNEAQ. Between the trimmed V and J ends, which lost 4 bases and 6 bases, there was a span of 12 bases. The DNA for the CDR3 is TGTGCCAGCAGCTCCCCCGGGATCCATGGCTACACCTTC. Translation gives CASSSPGIHGYTF. Together with reference TRBV7-8 and TRBJ1-2, the CDR3 gives the full variable domain: GAGVSQSPRYKVAKRGQDVALRCDPISGHVSLFWYQQALGQGPEFLTYFQNEAQLDKSGLPSDRFFAERPEGSVSTLKIQRTQQEDSAVYLCASSSPGIHGYTFGSGTRLTVV.

To note about this clone: Other nucleotide sequences from this sample produce the same CDR3. This chain connects TRBV2 to TRBJ2-3, with TRBD2 matching 11 bases. V trimming: 5 bases; J trimming: 1 base; junction bases outside the gene matches: 2. Germline values: CDR1 SNHLY, CDR2 FYNNEI. This CDR3 spans 15 amino acids. CDR3 amino acids: CASSLAGGGTDTQYF. The CDR3 nucleotides read TGTGCCAGCAGTTTAGCGGGGGGGGGCACAGATACGCAGTATTTT.

The rearrangement links TRBV7-3 to TRBJ1-2; 12 bases are a match to TRBD1. This CDR3 contains 18 residues. With 5 bases clipped from V and 7 bases from J, the junction kept 17 bases outside the gene matches. Germline loops: CDR1 SGHTA, CDR2 FQGTGA. The CDR3: CASSQNPLGTGGESGYTF. Here the CDR3 DNA reads TGTGCCAGCAGCCAAAATCCCCTAGGGACAGGGGGCGAAAGTGGCTACACCTTC.

This clone was counted between two and nine times. The chain employs TRBV27 and TRBJ1-5, with D possibly TRBD1 on 5 matching bases. Germline V gene data show CDR1 as MNHEY and CDR2 as SMNVEV (reference sequence). CDR3 length: 13 residues. The V gene lost 2 bases and the J gene lost 5 bases, with 7 bases spanning the gap. The CDR3 loop reads CASSLGGDQPQHF. The CDR3 DNA sequence: TGTGCCAGCAGTTTAGGGGGGGATCAGCCCCAGCATTTT.

V usage is TRBV7-9 and J usage is TRBJ1-4, with 7 nucleotides matching TRBD1. The ends lost 4 bases at V and 3 bases at J; junction bases unmatched: 5. The CDR3 extends over 15 amino acids. CDR1 is SEHNR, CDR2 FQNEAQ, per germline (reference sequence). In DNA form, the CDR3 reads TGTGCCAGCAGCTCACAGGGGACAGCTAATGAAAAACTGTTTTTT. Its translation is CASSSQGTANEKLFF.

This chain uses TRBV4-1 with TRBJ1-5, with 7 bases fitting TRBD1. The CDR3 has 16 amino acids. The V segment lost 2 bases and the J segment 1 base; nucleotides outside the gene matches: 5. The germline gives CDR1 MGHRA, CDR2 YSYEKL. The CDR3 sequence is CASSQLGRGSNQPQHF. The DNA of the CDR3 is TGCGCCAGCAGCCAACTGGGCAGGGGGAGCAATCAGCCCCAGCATTTT.

This rearrangement joins TRBV2 to TRBJ2-1; 7 nucleotides align to TRBD2. J lost 1 base, V lost 5 bases, and 2 bases had no gene match. Germline values: CDR1 SNHLY, CDR2 FYNNEI. This CDR3 region has 14 residues. The CDR3 protein is CASSKRGSYNEQFF. DNA of the CDR3: TGTGCCAGCAGTAAGCGGGGTTCCTACAATGAGCAGTTCTTC.

The rearrangement joins TRBV5-1 to TRBJ2-5; D is possibly TRBD1 (6 bases). Germline assignment: CDR1 SGHRS and CDR2 YFSETQ. Trimming took 3 bases from V and 2 from J, leaving 11 bases between them. This CDR3 contains 14 residues. Here the CDR3 DNA reads TGCGCCAGCAGCTATGGGGGCAGGCAAGAGACCCAGTACTTC. Residues: CASSYGGRQETQYF. Drawing the rest from reference TRBV5-1 and TRBJ2-5, the complete variable domain is KAGVTQTPRYLIKTRGQQVTLSCSPISGHRSVSWYQQTPGQGLQFLFEYFSETQRNKGNFPGRFSGRQFSNSRSEMNVSTLELGDSALYLCASSYGGRQETQYFGPGTRLLVL.

This chain connects TRBV30 to TRBJ2-3; 8 positions agree with TRBD2. Germline CDR1 and CDR2: GTSNPN and SVGIG (reference sequence). CDR3 size: 15 residues. V dropped 2 bases and J dropped 3; count of bases not matched to a gene: 7. The CDR3 here is CAWSTGGLGTDTQYF. CDR3 in DNA: TGTGCCTGGAGTACGGGGGGGCTGGGTACAGATACGCAGTATTTT.